A single sample gave rise to the 8 T cell receptor beta chains below, sequenced in a study of T cell changes during pregnancy in multiple sclerosis (dated by TCRdb to the late 2010s). The library relied on the immunoSEQ multiplex PCR assay. TCRdb re-hosts the immuneACCESS table, in-frame sequences only. Its copies lack some clones; in the studies checked, an unresolved V gene accounts for under half of them, and the cause for the rest is not known. The sample table records more than 85,000 clones; 90% to 95% of these occur just once. The ten largest clonotypes hold 0.95% to 1.5% of the sample. Material: peripheral blood, obtained in the second trimester of pregnancy. Source of these receptors: a female donor with multiple sclerosis, enrolled in a pregnancy study.

The J gene is TRBJ2-1, the V gene TRBV7-8, with D possibly being TRBD2 (6 bases). The V end lost 2 bases, the J end lost 10 bases, and 18 bases lay between the germline ends. The CDR3 contains 15 residues. Germline CDR1 is SGHVS and CDR2 is FQNEAQ. The CDR3 DNA follows: TGTGCCAGCAGCTTATTCCCGGAGGGCCGGATCGAGCAGTTCTTC. It translates to CASSLFPEGRIEQFF.

This sequence joins TRBV5-4 and TRBJ2-1; D is unresolved. V was trimmed by 6 bases and J by 8 bases, leaving 18 bases between them. Germline V gene data show CDR1 as SGHNT and CDR2 as YYREEE (reference sequence). The CDR3 is made up of 14 amino acids. CDR3 loop: CASTPRPSVDEQFF. CDR3 bases: TGTGCCAGCACCCCGAGGCCATCAGTCGATGAGCAGTTCTTC.

The V call is TRBV5-1, the J call TRBJ2-3; 8 bases match TRBD1. CDR1 and CDR2 (germline): SGHRS, YFSETQ. After removal of 0 bases from V and 4 bases from J, the junction contained 7 bases not matched to a gene. The CDR3 consists of 16 residues. The CDR3: CASSLARQGASDTQYF. CDR3 bases: TGCGCCAGCAGCTTGGCCCGGCAGGGGGCCTCAGATACGCAGTATTTT. Complete variable domain (other parts from reference TRBV5-1 and TRBJ2-3): KAGVTQTPRYLIKTRGQQVTLSCSPISGHRSVSWYQQTPGQGLQFLFEYFSETQRNKGNFPGRFSGRQFSNSRSEMNVSTLELGDSALYLCASSLARQGASDTQYFGPGTRLTVL.

The chain uses TRBV5-4 and TRBJ1-2; 7 nucleotides agree with TRBD1. After removal of 2 bases from V and 4 bases from J, the junction contained 11 bases not matched to a gene. CDR3 size: 16 residues. Germline V gene sequence: CDR1 SGHNT, CDR2 YYREEE (reference sequence). CDR3 in amino acids: CASSLDTGVSSYGYTF. In nucleotides, the CDR3 is TGTGCCAGCAGCTTAGATACAGGGGTAAGTAGCTATGGCTACACCTTC.

The chain couples TRBV28 to TRBJ1-5, with 12 positions matching TRBD1. After removal of 2 bases from V and 2 bases from J, the junction contained 7 bases not matched to a gene. Germline V lookup: CDR1 MDHEN, CDR2 SYDVKM. This CDR3 is 18 amino acids long. DNA for the CDR3: TGTGCCAGCAGTTTAGGGACAGGGGGCGTTTATCGCAATCAGCCCCAGCATTTT. Amino acids: CASSLGTGGVYRNQPQHF.

V is TRBV19 and J is TRBJ1-1; D not certain. The CDR3 extends over 14 amino acids. Germline V lookup: CDR1 LNHDA, CDR2 SQIVND (reference sequence). V dropped 7 bases and J dropped 1 base, with 13 bases sitting between them. For the CDR3, the DNA is TGTGCCAGTACCCCCGGAGGGCCGAACACTGAAGCTTTCTTT. Residues: CASTPGGPNTEAFF.

The V call is TRBV19, the J call TRBJ2-2; TRBD2 aligns across 7 bases. V lost 7 bases to trimming and J lost 6 bases; unmatched junction nucleotides: 8. The germline gives CDR1 LNHDA, CDR2 SQIVND (reference sequence). The CDR3 runs 14 residues. DNA of the CDR3: TGTGCCAGTACCCCCTGGGAGGGAGCCGGGGAGCTGTTTTTT. This gives the protein CASTPWEGAGELFF.

This chain uses TRBV5-6 with TRBJ2-7; 12 nucleotides agree with TRBD2. J gave up 3 bases and V 2 bases, and 6 bases lay outside the gene matches. Germline values: CDR1 SGHDT, CDR2 YYEEEE. The length of the CDR3 is 16 residues. Here the CDR3 reads CASSFTTSGRNYEQYF. Here the CDR3 DNA reads TGTGCCAGCAGCTTCACGACTAGCGGGAGAAACTACGAGCAGTACTTC. Looking up the rest from reference TRBV5-6 and TRBJ2-7 gives the full variable domain: DAGVTQSPTHLIKTRGQQVTLRCSPKSGHDTVSWYQQALGQGPQFIFQYYEEEERQRGNFPDRFSGHQFPNYSSELNVNALLLGDSALYLCASSFTTSGRNYEQYFGPGTRLTVT.